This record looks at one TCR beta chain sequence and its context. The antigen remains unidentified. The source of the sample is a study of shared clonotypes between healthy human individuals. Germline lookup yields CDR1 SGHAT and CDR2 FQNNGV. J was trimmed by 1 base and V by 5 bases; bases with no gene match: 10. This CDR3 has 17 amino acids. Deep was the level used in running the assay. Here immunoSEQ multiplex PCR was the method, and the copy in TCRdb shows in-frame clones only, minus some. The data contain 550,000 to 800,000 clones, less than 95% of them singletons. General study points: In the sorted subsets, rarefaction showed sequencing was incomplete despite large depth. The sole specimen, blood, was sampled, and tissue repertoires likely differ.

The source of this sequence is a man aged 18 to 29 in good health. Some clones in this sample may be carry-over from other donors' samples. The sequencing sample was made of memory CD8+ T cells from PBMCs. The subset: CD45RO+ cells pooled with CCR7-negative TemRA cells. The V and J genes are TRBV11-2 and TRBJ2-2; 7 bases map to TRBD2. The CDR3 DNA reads TGTGCCAGCAGCCCTTGGAGGGGAGGGATGAACACCGGGGAGCTGTTTTTT. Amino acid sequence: CASSPWRGGMNTGELFF.